This T cell receptor (beta chain) was profiled in a study of identical twins. TCRdb independently ran MiXCR on the 5' RACE reads; one entry per CDR3 protein. The sample yields 450,000 to 600,000 distinct CDR3 sequences, about 20% seen once. V was clipped by 1 base and J by 5 bases, with 12 bases between them. The CDR3 loop spans 15 amino acids. Germline V gene data show CDR1 as LGHDT and CDR2 as YNNKEL (reference sequence). Concerning this clonotype: The antigen is unknown.

Study findings and constraints: Models came in too low on out-of-frame TCR alpha sharing in monozygotic twins.

Another study also made use of these data, one on yellow fever vaccine responses in identical twins.

The specimen sequenced was CD4+ T cells sorted from blood. The sequence was collected from a woman in her late teens or twenties in good health. The rearrangement links TRBV3-1 to TRBJ2-1; D possibly corresponds to TRBD1 (5 bases). The CDR3 region is CASSQAQVGNNEQFF. CDR3 sequence (DNA): TGTGCCAGCAGCCAAGCACAGGTAGGAAACAATGAGCAGTTCTTC.